A single sample is the source of the 10 T cell receptor beta chains below, sequenced in a study of T cells in Graves' hyperthyroidism and ophthalmopathy. The source material, RNA transcripts, was used to amplify TCR beta CDR3 regions. During a first-round RT-PCR of the TCR CDR3, the HTBI primer set was used. MiXCR, run by TCRdb on the multiplex PCR reads, gives a single entry per CDR3 protein. The table has some 440,000 distinct CDR3 sequences, around 14% seen once. The sample comprised blood. Receptor source: a woman aged 18 to 35 with Graves' hyperthyroidism.

The V gene is TRBV7-9, the J gene TRBJ1-2; D call uncertain. V dropped 5 bases and J dropped 4 bases, with 14 bases sitting between them. The V gene's germline CDR1 is SEHNR and CDR2 FQNEAQ (reference sequence). The CDR3 totals 14 residues. The CDR3 region is CASSLSPTSYGYTF. CDR3 sequence (DNA): TGTGCCAGCAGCCTTAGCCCGACTAGCTATGGCTACACCTTC.

This clonotype was observed at least ten times. This sequence joins TRBV29-1 and TRBJ1-2; D possibly corresponds to TRBD1 (5 bases). The CDR3 spans 13 residues. The V and J ends lost 6 bases and 0 bases respectively, with 11 bases between them. Germline lookup yields CDR1 SQVTM and CDR2 ANQGSEA. The CDR3 region is CSVVRGANYGYTF. The CDR3 DNA is TGCAGCGTCGTAAGGGGAGCTAACTATGGCTACACCTTC.

The sample holds many counts of this clonotype. CDR3 DNA: TGTGCCAGCAGTGAGGAGAATTCACCCCTCCACTTT. This gives the protein CASSEENSPLHF. The chain recombines TRBV2 with TRBJ1-6, with D hard to call. The length of the CDR3 is 12 residues. Trimming cost V 3 bases and J 7 bases, with 4 bases left between them. Germline V lookup: CDR1 SNHLY, CDR2 FYNNEI.

In the case of this clonotype: A much larger clone differs by one base, so this may be a read error. The rearrangement joins TRBV7-9 to TRBJ2-5; the D gene is possibly TRBD2 (6 bases). In germline, CDR1 is SEHNR, CDR2 FQNEAQ (reference sequence). Trimming stripped 2 bases from V and 4 bases from J, with 14 bases between. This CDR3 spans 15 amino acids. For the CDR3, the DNA is TGTGCCAGCAGCTTATTCCAGGAGGGAGTAGAGACCCAGTACTTC. It is translated as CASSLFQEGVETQYF.

As to this clonotype: A much more abundant neighbour one base away suggests this may be a read error. This chain links TRBV2 with TRBJ2-1, with TRBD1 matching over 9 bases. Trimming took 4 bases from V and 2 from J; bases not matched to a gene: 3. This CDR3 has 15 amino acids. Germline assignment: CDR1 SNHLY and CDR2 FYNNEI. CDR3 region: CASSAGTGTYNEQFF. The CDR3 region has the DNA TGTGCCAGCAGTGCCGGGACAGGGACCTACAATGAGCAGTTCTTC.

In this sample, this clonotype turned up many times. The chain couples TRBV7-6 to TRBJ2-1; D not resolved. Trimming left V 5 bases short and J 2 bases short, with 10 bases between. Germline loops: CDR1 SGHVS, CDR2 FNYEAQ. The CDR3 extends over 14 amino acids. CDR3 region: CASSGTGPYNEQFF. The DNA of the CDR3 is TGTGCCAGCAGCGGAACCGGGCCCTACAATGAGCAGTTCTTC.

This clonotype was seen repeatedly, ten times or more. This chain uses TRBV18 with TRBJ1-3; no clear D. CDR1 and CDR2 (germline): KGHSH, LQKENI. Trimming took 0 bases from V and 0 from J, leaving 9 bases between them. The CDR3 loop spans 16 amino acids. The DNA for the CDR3 is TGTGCCAGCTCACCACCCGACCGGAGCTCTGGAAACACCATATATTTT. It is translated as CASSPPDRSSGNTIYF.

This clonotype was seen at least ten times. The DNA for the CDR3 is TGTGCCAGCAGCTTACAGGGGGCGGAGGAGCAGTACTTC. Translation: CASSLQGAEEQYF. The chain recombines TRBV7-9 with TRBJ2-7; 8 nucleotides line up with TRBD1. From germline, CDR1 is SEHNR and CDR2 FQNEAQ (reference sequence). The CDR3 runs 13 residues. V lost 2 bases, J lost 7 bases, and 4 bases stayed unmatched.

Concerning this clonotype itself: This sequence may be a read error, since a much larger clone differs from it by one base. This chain uses TRBV12-3 or TRBV12-4 with TRBJ1-2; tentatively, D is TRBD1 (5 bases). The V end was cut by 3 bases, the J end by 4 bases, with 12 bases between. This CDR3 spans 14 amino acids. The CDR3, as DNA: TGTGCCAGCAGTTTCTGGGGGGAACCCTATGGCTACACCTTC. Translated, it gives CASSFWGEPYGYTF.

At least ten counts were recorded for this clonotype. V gene TRBV4-1 combines with J gene TRBJ1-2; D possibly corresponds to TRBD1 (6 bases). Germline assignment: CDR1 MGHRA and CDR2 YSYEKL. V was trimmed by 4 bases and J by 3 bases, leaving 18 bases between them. CDR3 length: 16 amino acids. The CDR3 protein is CASSPLQTGADYGYTF. The CDR3 DNA sequence: TGCGCCAGCAGCCCCCTACAGACAGGAGCTGACTATGGCTACACCTTC.